A selection of T cell receptor beta chains follows, all from one sample in a study of cytomegalovirus exposure and HLA in healthy donors. Here immunoSEQ multiplex PCR was the method, and the copy in TCRdb shows in-frame clones only, minus some. The listing records about 210,000 clones. The sequenced sample was PBMCs. These receptors were collected from a woman younger than 45 in good health and CMV-seropositive. The CDR3 runs from the conserved cysteine through the conserved F or W. Fields, in order: V gene, D gene, J gene, CDR3 protein, CDR3 DNA. The D gene is left open where the match is weak.

TRBV6-1	.	TRBJ2-7	CASSLGGPYEQYF	TGTGCCAGCAGTCTGGGTGGGCCCTACGAGCAGTACTTC
TRBV6-5	.	TRBJ1-2	CASSYNDRTANYGYTF	TGTGCCAGCAGTTACAACGACCGGACAGCTAACTATGGCTACACCTTC
TRBV4-1	.	TRBJ1-4	CASSQDGEGRRNEKLFF	TGCGCCAGCAGTCAAGACGGGGAGGGGAGACGGAATGAAAAACTGTTTTTT
TRBV19	TRBD2	TRBJ2-7	CASKRGTSGNEQYF	TGTGCCAGTAAGAGGGGGACTAGCGGCAACGAGCAGTACTTC
TRBV5-1	TRBD2	TRBJ2-3	CASMRGEVTDTQYF	TGCGCCAGCATGCGGGGGGAGGTCACAGATACGCAGTATTTT
TRBV6-4	TRBD2	TRBJ2-3	CASSGLAGEKDTQYF	TGTGCCAGCAGTGGACTAGCGGGAGAAAAGGATACGCAGTATTTT
TRBV2	.	TRBJ2-7	CASRETWEQYF	TGTGCCAGCAGGGAGACTTGGGAGCAGTACTTC
TRBV27	TRBD1	TRBJ2-2	CASSARDRTHTGELFF	TGTGCCAGCAGTGCCCGGGACAGAACCCACACCGGGGAGCTGTTTTTT
TRBV4-3	TRBD1	TRBJ2-6	CASSGQGGAGANVLTF	TGCGCCAGCAGCGGACAGGGGGGAGCTGGGGCCAACGTCCTGACTTTC
TRBV19	TRBD2	TRBJ2-1	CASSGGGAHGNEQFF	TGTGCCAGTAGTGGCGGGGGGGCGCATGGCAATGAGCAGTTCTTC
TRBV28	TRBD2	TRBJ2-2	CASTLGASGSLGELFF	TGTGCCAGCACCCTTGGGGCTAGCGGGAGTTTGGGGGAGCTGTTTTTT
TRBV7-6	.	TRBJ1-3	CASRGGGNSGNTIYF	TGTGCCAGCCGCGGGGGGGGGAACTCTGGAAACACCATATATTTT
TRBV7-8	TRBD2	TRBJ2-1	CASSPRLAGGNEQFF	TGTGCCAGCAGCCCCCGACTAGCGGGAGGAAATGAGCAGTTCTTC
TRBV18	.	TRBJ2-7	CASSPGQGGPYEQYF	TGTGCCAGCTCACCAGGGCAGGGAGGACCCTACGAGCAGTACTTC
TRBV5-1	.	TRBJ2-3	CASGPHGATTTDTQYF	TGCGCCAGCGGCCCCCACGGAGCGACCACCACAGATACGCAGTATTTT
TRBV28	.	TRBJ2-5	CASSSASETQYF	TGTGCCAGCAGTTCTGCTAGTGAGACCCAGTACTTC
TRBV4-1	.	TRBJ1-5	CASSQAGSNQPQHF	TGCGCCAGCAGCCAAGCGGGAAGCAATCAGCCCCAGCATTTT
TRBV5-1	TRBD1	TRBJ1-2	CASSEQGKGYTF	TGCGCCAGCAGCGAACAGGGGAAGGGCTACACCTTC
TRBV6-5	.	TRBJ2-1	CATRALSGESEQFF	TGTGCCACCAGAGCTTTGTCGGGAGAGAGCGAGCAGTTCTTC
TRBV10-1	.	TRBJ2-2	CASLDYTGELFF	TGCGCCAGCTTAGACTACACCGGGGAGCTGTTTTTT
TRBV10-1	TRBD1	TRBJ1-1	CASSESYRGTEAFF	TGCGCCAGCAGTGAGTCCTACAGGGGAACTGAAGCTTTCTTT
TRBV11-2	.	TRBJ2-5	CASSSYRASGETQYF	TGTGCCAGCAGCTCCTACAGGGCGTCAGGGGAGACCCAGTACTTC
TRBV6-1	TRBD1	TRBJ1-4	CASSEQVWDRGSEKLFF	TGTGCCAGCAGTGAACAAGTATGGGACAGGGGTTCGGAAAAACTGTTTTTT
TRBV28	TRBD1	TRBJ1-1	CASSPRQGMNTEAFF	TGTGCCAGCAGTCCCCGACAGGGCATGAACACTGAAGCTTTCTTT
TRBV18	TRBD2	TRBJ2-1	CASSPLAGGSYNEQFF	TGTGCCAGCTCTCCCCTAGCGGGGGGATCCTACAATGAGCAGTTCTTC
TRBV7-9	TRBD2	TRBJ2-1	CASSLDSGSSEQFF	TGTGCCAGCAGCTTAGATAGCGGGAGTAGTGAGCAGTTCTTC
TRBV9	.	TRBJ2-5	CASSVGGRGQETQYF	TGTGCCAGCAGCGTAGGAGGTCGGGGCCAAGAGACCCAGTACTTC
TRBV6-5	.	TRBJ2-3	CASSYSGGRDTQYF	TGTGCCAGCAGTTACTCCGGCGGTCGGGATACGCAGTATTTT
TRBV4-1	TRBD2	TRBJ2-1	CASSPTSGGYNEQFF	TGCGCCAGCAGCCCTACTAGCGGGGGGTACAATGAGCAGTTCTTC
TRBV5-1	TRBD1	TRBJ1-2	CASTMTGVGGYTF	TGCGCCAGCACCATGACAGGGGTGGGTGGCTACACCTTC
TRBV6-5	.	TRBJ1-2	CASVPLWGANYGYTF	TGTGCCAGCGTACCTTTGTGGGGAGCTAACTATGGCTACACCTTC
TRBV19	TRBD1	TRBJ2-7	CASSPDRGVYEQYF	TGTGCCAGTAGTCCCGACAGGGGGGTCTACGAGCAGTACTTC
TRBV15	.	TRBJ2-1	CATSRVDRTKQFF	TGTGCCACCAGCAGAGTAGACAGGACCAAGCAGTTCTTC
TRBV5-4	.	TRBJ2-1	CASSFPRRNEQFF	TGTGCCAGCAGCTTCCCGCGGCGCAATGAGCAGTTCTTC
TRBV19	TRBD2	TRBJ2-5	CASSSSYGGRRETQYF	TGTGCCAGTAGTAGTTCTTATGGCGGGAGAAGAGAGACCCAGTACTTC
TRBV4-1	.	TRBJ1-4	CASSQEGPGAIEKLFF	TGCGCCAGCAGCCAAGAGGGGCCAGGCGCCATTGAAAAACTGTTTTTT
TRBV18	.	TRBJ1-2	CASSRDIAPMYGYTF	TGTGCCAGCTCACGGGACATCGCCCCCATGTATGGCTACACCTTC
TRBV9	TRBD1	TRBJ1-2	CASSVGQGSGYTF	TGTGCCAGCAGCGTCGGACAGGGGTCGGGCTACACCTTC
TRBV6-5	.	TRBJ1-2	CASSYPGGGRNGYTF	TGTGCCAGCAGTTACCCTGGGGGGGGGAGGAATGGCTACACCTTC
TRBV30	.	TRBJ2-3	CAWSVLAVTDTQYF	TGTGCCTGGAGTGTCCTAGCTGTAACAGATACGCAGTATTTT
TRBV6-5	.	TRBJ1-1	CASSYSGGWNTEAFF	TGTGCCAGCAGTTACTCGGGGGGATGGAACACTGAAGCTTTCTTT
TRBV7-9	TRBD2	TRBJ2-1	CASSLTGLEANEQFF	TGTGCCAGCAGCCTAACGGGACTAGAGGCCAATGAGCAGTTCTTC
TRBV9	.	TRBJ2-7	CASSPRGAKEQYF	TGTGCCAGCAGTCCCCGTGGGGCTAAGGAGCAGTACTTC
TRBV10-3	TRBD2	TRBJ2-3	CAISGTSGRSDTQYF	TGTGCCATCAGTGGGACTAGCGGGAGGTCTGATACGCAGTATTTT
TRBV5-1	.	TRBJ2-5	CASSLGRSFQETQYF	TGCGCCAGCAGCCTGGGACGGAGTTTCCAAGAGACCCAGTACTTC
TRBV2	TRBD1	TRBJ1-2	CASSEAGQAVYGYTF	TGTGCCAGCAGTGAAGCGGGACAGGCAGTCTATGGCTACACCTTC
TRBV5-1	TRBD1	TRBJ2-3	CASRRGQGTDTQYF	TGCGCCAGCAGGCGCGGACAGGGCACAGATACGCAGTATTTT
TRBV10-3	TRBD1	TRBJ2-7	CAISRDRDSYEQYF	TGTGCCATCAGCCGAGACAGGGACTCCTACGAGCAGTACTTC
TRBV27	TRBD1	TRBJ2-6	CASSSRQGVRAARGSGANVLTF	TGTGCCAGCAGTTCTCGACAGGGGGTAAGGGCTGCTCGCGGCTCTGGGGCCAACGTCCTGACTTTC
TRBV5-1	TRBD2	TRBJ2-5	CASSLAGASETQYF	TGCGCCAGCAGCTTAGCGGGAGCTTCGGAGACCCAGTACTTC
TRBV4-1	TRBD1	TRBJ2-4	CASSQDRANIQYF	TGCGCCAGCAGCCAGGACAGGGCAAACATTCAGTACTTC
TRBV7-2	TRBD1	TRBJ1-2	CASSSTGGAGGYTF	TGTGCCAGCAGCAGCACAGGGGGCGCCGGTGGCTACACCTTC
TRBV13	TRBD1	TRBJ2-3	CASSPTGGADTQYF	TGTGCCAGCAGCCCCACAGGGGGCGCAGATACGCAGTATTTT
TRBV28	TRBD1	TRBJ1-2	CASSPGQDDAYGYTF	TGTGCCAGCAGTCCTGGACAGGATGACGCCTATGGCTACACCTTC
TRBV6-6	.	TRBJ2-7	CASSYMEHYNEQYF	TGTGCCAGCAGTTATATGGAACACTACAACGAGCAGTACTTC
TRBV5-6	TRBD2	TRBJ2-7	CASSLGTSQRSYEQYF	TGTGCCAGCAGCTTGGGGACTAGCCAGCGTTCCTACGAGCAGTACTTC
TRBV10-3	TRBD2	TRBJ2-1	CAINPSSGSRGEQFF	TGTGCCATCAACCCTTCTAGCGGGAGTCGGGGTGAGCAGTTCTTC
TRBV28	TRBD2	TRBJ2-1	CASSSLPGLAGDRYNEQFF	TGTGCCAGCAGTTCCCTTCCGGGACTAGCGGGAGATCGCTACAATGAGCAGTTCTTC
TRBV7-9	TRBD1	TRBJ1-2	CATPNDRVDGYTF	TGTGCCACCCCCAACGACAGGGTAGATGGCTACACCTTC